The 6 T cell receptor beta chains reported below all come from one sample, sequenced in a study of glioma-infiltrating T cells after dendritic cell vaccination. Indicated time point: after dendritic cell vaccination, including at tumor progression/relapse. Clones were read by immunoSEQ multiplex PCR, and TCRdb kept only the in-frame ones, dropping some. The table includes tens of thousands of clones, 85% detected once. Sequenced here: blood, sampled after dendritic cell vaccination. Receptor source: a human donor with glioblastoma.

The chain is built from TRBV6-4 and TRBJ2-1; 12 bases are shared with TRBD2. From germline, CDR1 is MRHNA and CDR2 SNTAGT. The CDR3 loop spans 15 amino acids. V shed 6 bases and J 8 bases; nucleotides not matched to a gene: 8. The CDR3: CASRPLAGGPDEQFF. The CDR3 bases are TGTGCCAGCAGACCCCTAGCGGGGGGGCCGGATGAGCAGTTCTTC.

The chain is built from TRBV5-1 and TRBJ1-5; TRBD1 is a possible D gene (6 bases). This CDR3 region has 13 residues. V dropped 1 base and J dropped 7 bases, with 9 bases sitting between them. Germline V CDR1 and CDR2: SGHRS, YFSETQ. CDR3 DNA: TGCGCCAGCAGCTTGACCACAGGGCAGCCCCAGCATTTT. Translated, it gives CASSLTTGQPQHF.

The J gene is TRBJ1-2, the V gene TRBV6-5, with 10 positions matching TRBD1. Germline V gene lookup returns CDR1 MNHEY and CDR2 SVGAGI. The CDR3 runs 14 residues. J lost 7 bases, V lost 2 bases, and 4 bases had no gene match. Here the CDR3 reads CASSYGQGGFGYTF. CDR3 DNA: TGTGCCAGCAGTTACGGACAGGGGGGCTTTGGCTACACCTTC.

In DNA form, the CDR3 reads TGTGCCAGCAGTGAAGCGCTACTAGCGGGAGGGCCACGGACCCAGTACTTC. Translated, it gives CASSEALLAGGPRTQYF. The gene calls are TRBV6-1 and TRBJ2-5; 13 bases line up with TRBD2. The CDR3 loop spans 17 amino acids. V gave up 0 bases and J gave up 7 bases; unmatched junction bases: 8. Germline V lookup: CDR1 MNHNS, CDR2 SASEGT.

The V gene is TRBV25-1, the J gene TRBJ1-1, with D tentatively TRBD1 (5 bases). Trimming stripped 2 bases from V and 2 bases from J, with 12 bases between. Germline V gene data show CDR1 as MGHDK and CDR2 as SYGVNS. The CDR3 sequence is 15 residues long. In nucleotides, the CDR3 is TGTGCCAGCAGTGAAAGGGGAACGGTCAACACTGAAGCTTTCTTT. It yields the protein CASSERGTVNTEAFF.

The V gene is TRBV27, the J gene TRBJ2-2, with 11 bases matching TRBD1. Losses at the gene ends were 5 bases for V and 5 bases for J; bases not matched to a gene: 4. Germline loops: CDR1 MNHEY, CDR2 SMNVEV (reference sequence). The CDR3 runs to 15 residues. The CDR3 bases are TGTGCCAGCAGTACCGGGACAGGGGGGACCGGGGAGCTGTTTTTT. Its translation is CASSTGTGGTGELFF.